The clone carrying this TCR beta chain was detected ten times or more. Its cognate antigen is unknown. The V end was cut by 6 bases, the J end by 9 bases, with 21 bases between. CDR3 length equals 15 residues. The sample is drawn from a study of naive and memory T cell subsets. Study-wide points: TCR transcript changes with activation or differentiation may affect this RNA method.

The library had UMIs added by 3' ligation of an oligonucleotide to TCR cDNA. Ligated cDNA underwent four rounds of PCR with nested alpha and beta constant region primers and SP2. TCRdb processed the 5' RACE reads anew with MiXCR; each CDR3 protein has one entry. This repertoire shows 55,000 to 65,000 distinct CDR3 sequences, approximately 8% found once; its top ten account for roughly 19%. This rearrangement joins TRBV12-3 or TRBV12-4 to TRBJ2-1; D might be TRBD1 (6 bases). This TCR was recovered from a female donor in good health. CDR3 amino acids: CASRNSWAGTSEQFF. As DNA, the CDR3 is TGTGCCAGCAGAAACTCATGGGCAGGGACAAGTGAGCAGTTCTTC.